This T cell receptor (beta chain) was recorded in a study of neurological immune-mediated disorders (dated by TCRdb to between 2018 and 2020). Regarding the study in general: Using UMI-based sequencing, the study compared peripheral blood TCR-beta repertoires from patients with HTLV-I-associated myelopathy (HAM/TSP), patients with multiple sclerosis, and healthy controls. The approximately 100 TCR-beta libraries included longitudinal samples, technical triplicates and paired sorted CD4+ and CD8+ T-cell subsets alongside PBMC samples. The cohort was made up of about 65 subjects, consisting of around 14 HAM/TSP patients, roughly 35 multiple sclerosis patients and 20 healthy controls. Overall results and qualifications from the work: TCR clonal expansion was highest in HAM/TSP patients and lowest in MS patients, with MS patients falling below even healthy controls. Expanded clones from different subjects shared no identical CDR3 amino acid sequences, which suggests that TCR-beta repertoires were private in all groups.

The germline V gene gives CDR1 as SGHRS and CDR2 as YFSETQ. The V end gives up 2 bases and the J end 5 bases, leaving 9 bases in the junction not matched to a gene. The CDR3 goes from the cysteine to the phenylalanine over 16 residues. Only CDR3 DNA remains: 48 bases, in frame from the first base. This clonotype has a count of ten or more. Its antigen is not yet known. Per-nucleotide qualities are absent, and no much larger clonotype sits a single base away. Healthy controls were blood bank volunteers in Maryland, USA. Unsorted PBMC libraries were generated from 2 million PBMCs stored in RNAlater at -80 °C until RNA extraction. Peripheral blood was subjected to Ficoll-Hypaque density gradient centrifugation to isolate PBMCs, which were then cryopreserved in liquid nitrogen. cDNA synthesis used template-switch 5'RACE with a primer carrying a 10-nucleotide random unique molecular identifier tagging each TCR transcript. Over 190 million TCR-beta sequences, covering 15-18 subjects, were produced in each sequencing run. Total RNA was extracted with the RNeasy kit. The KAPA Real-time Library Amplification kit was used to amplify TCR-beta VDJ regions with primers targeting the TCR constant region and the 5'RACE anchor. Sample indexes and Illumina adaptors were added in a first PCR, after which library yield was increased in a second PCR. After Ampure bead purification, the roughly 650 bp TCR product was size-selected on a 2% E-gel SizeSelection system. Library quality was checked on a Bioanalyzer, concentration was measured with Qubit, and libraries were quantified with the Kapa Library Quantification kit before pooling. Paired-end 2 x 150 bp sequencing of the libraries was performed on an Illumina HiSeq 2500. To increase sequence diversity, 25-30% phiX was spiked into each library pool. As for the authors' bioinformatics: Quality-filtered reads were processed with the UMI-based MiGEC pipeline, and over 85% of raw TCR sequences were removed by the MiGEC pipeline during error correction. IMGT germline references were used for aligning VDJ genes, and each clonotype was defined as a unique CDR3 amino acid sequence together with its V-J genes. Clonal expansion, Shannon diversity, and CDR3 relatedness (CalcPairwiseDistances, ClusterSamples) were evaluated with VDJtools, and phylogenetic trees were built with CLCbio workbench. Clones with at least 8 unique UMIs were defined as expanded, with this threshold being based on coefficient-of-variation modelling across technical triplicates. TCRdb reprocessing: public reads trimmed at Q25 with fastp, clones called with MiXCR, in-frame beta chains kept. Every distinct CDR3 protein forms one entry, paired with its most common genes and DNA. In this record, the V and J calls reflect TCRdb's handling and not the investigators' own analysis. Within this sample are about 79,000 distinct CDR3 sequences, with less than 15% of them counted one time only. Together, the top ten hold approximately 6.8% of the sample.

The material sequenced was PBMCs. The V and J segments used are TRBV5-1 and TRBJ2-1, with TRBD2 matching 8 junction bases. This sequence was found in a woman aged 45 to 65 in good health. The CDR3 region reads CASSFGSGGGDNEQFF. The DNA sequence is TGCGCCAGCAGCTTTGGGAGCGGGGGCGGAGACAATGAGCAGTTCTTC.